What follows are 17 T cell receptor beta chains derived from one specimen sequenced in a study of identical twins. A single record per CDR3 protein comes from TCRdb applying MiXCR to the 5' RACE reads. Of 450,000 to 650,000 distinct CDR3 sequences listed, more than 9% are singletons. This sample was shared with a second study, whose subject was yellow fever vaccine responses in identical twins.

The source material was PBMCs. All receptors derive from a young woman in good health.

This clonotype was observed many times. This chain joins TRBV7-9 and TRBJ1-1; maybe TRBD1 (5 bases). Germline CDR1 is SEHNR and CDR2 is FQNEAQ (reference sequence). The CDR3 is made up of 14 amino acids. With 3 bases removed from V and 5 bases from J, the gap between germline ends came to 13 bases. The CDR3 here is CASSFVRGGTEAFF. The CDR3 nucleotides read TGTGCCAGCAGCTTCGTAAGGGGAGGAACTGAAGCTTTCTTT.

This clonotype was seen a few times. V is TRBV20-1 and J is TRBJ2-5; 12 bases agree with TRBD2. J gave up 4 bases and V 5 bases, and 11 bases lay outside the gene matches. Germline CDR1 reads DFQATT; CDR2 reads SNEGSKA (reference sequence). CDR3 length: 16 residues. CDR3 amino acids: CSAGGSSGRAAETQYF. The CDR3 coding sequence is TGCAGTGCTGGGGGGTCTAGCGGGAGGGCCGCAGAGACCCAGTACTTC.

This clonotype has just a few counts. The chain uses TRBV5-1 and TRBJ2-1, with 12 bases identical to TRBD2. CDR3 length equals 16 residues. CDR1 and CDR2 from the germline V gene are SGHRS and YFSETQ. Trimming cost V 4 bases and J 8 bases; bases outside gene matches: 10. CDR3 amino acids: CASSLGLAGFIDEQFF. The CDR3 region has the DNA TGCGCCAGCAGCCTGGGACTAGCGGGTTTCATCGATGAGCAGTTCTTC. Together with reference TRBV5-1 and TRBJ2-1, the CDR3 gives the full variable domain: KAGVTQTPRYLIKTRGQQVTLSCSPISGHRSVSWYQQTPGQGLQFLFEYFSETQRNKGNFPGRFSGRQFSNSRSEMNVSTLELGDSALYLCASSLGLAGFIDEQFFGPGTRLTVL.

This clonotype was seen ten or more times. The chain recombines TRBV10-3 with TRBJ2-1, with no clear D. The germline gives CDR1 ENHRY, CDR2 SYGVKD. The V and J ends lost 0 bases and 3 bases respectively, with 15 bases between them. The CDR3 extends over 17 amino acids. Here the CDR3 DNA reads TGTGCCATCAGTGAGTCACCGACAAGGGTTGACTACAATGAGCAGTTCTTC. It yields the protein CAISESPTRVDYNEQFF.

This clonotype was observed a handful of times. The genes are TRBV28 and TRBJ1-2; D not certain. Germline-derived CDR1 and CDR2 are MDHEN and SYDVKM. CDR3 size: 13 residues. V was shortened by 3 bases and J by 0 bases, with 5 bases between the two germline ends. The CDR3 DNA reads TGTGCCAGCAGTTTGGTGACTAACTATGGCTACACCTTC. This encodes CASSLVTNYGYTF.

This clonotype was counted at least ten times. The chain joins TRBV7-9 to TRBJ1-2; unclear D gene. The CDR3 consists of 14 residues. V gave up 5 bases and J gave up 7 bases, with 17 bases separating them. Per the germline V gene, CDR1 is SEHNR and CDR2 is FQNEAQ (reference sequence). CDR3 nucleotides: TGTGCCAGCAGCCGCAATGAGGCCCTTGCTGGCTACACCTTC. Protein: CASSRNEALAGYTF.

The sample holds many counts of this clonotype. The chain links TRBV20-1 to TRBJ2-3; maybe TRBD1 (6 bases). With 5 bases removed from V and 4 bases from J, the gap between germline ends came to 25 bases. CDR3 length equals 17 residues. Germline assignment: CDR1 DFQATT and CDR2 SNEGSKA (reference sequence). The CDR3 sequence: CSACSEGGDRYPDTQYF. Written as DNA, the CDR3 is TGCAGTGCTTGCTCCGAAGGTGGAGACAGGTATCCAGATACGCAGTATTTT.

Many counts were recorded for this clonotype. The chain recombines TRBV20-1 with TRBJ1-4, with D unclear. The V gene's germline CDR1 is DFQATT and CDR2 SNEGSKA (reference sequence). The V gene lost 2 bases and the J gene lost 4 bases, with 5 bases spanning the gap. CDR3 length: 12 amino acids. CDR3 residues: CSARTDNEKLFF. The CDR3 nucleotides read TGCAGTGCTAGAACGGATAATGAAAAACTGTTTTTT.

In this sample, this clonotype turned up a few times. The CDR3 reads CASSNPSGLAMSSADTQYF. The CDR3 coding sequence is TGCGCCAGCAGCAACCCTTCGGGACTAGCGATGAGTAGCGCAGATACGCAGTATTTT. The J gene is TRBJ2-3, the V gene TRBV5-1; TRBD2 agrees at 10 bases. V lost 4 bases to trimming and J lost 4 bases; unmatched junction nucleotides: 18. Looked up from germline, CDR1 is SGHRS and CDR2 is YFSETQ. This CDR3 contains 19 residues.

At least ten counts were recorded for this clonotype. The rearrangement joins TRBV7-9 to TRBJ1-4; D gene unclear. This CDR3 contains 14 residues. Per germline, CDR1 SEHNR and CDR2 FQNEAQ (reference sequence). Trimming took 1 base from V and 3 from J, leaving 6 bases between them. CDR3 residues: CASSLGVPNEKLFF. The CDR3 coding sequence is TGTGCCAGCAGCTTAGGGGTCCCTAATGAAAAACTGTTTTTT.

This clonotype was recorded once. CDR3 loop: CTSSALLVGDTQYF. The CDR3 DNA sequence: TGTACCAGCAGCGCCTTACTAGTTGGAGATACGCAGTATTTT. The chain recombines TRBV7-2 with TRBJ2-3; a possible D gene is TRBD2 (5 bases). V lost 5 bases, J lost 5 bases, and 14 bases lay in between. CDR1 and CDR2 (germline): SGHTA, FQGNSA. The CDR3 runs to 14 residues.

This clonotype appeared many times. The CDR3 loop reads CASSHRDWYGTDTQYF. The CDR3 nucleotides read TGTGCCAGCAGCCACAGGGATTGGTACGGGACAGATACGCAGTATTTT. The chain links TRBV3-1 to TRBJ2-3, with TRBD1 as a possible D gene (5 bases). Trimming pared 3 bases from V and 3 bases from J, leaving 16 bases between. Germline values: CDR1 LGHDT, CDR2 YNNKEL (reference sequence). The length of the CDR3 is 16 residues.

This rearrangement joins TRBV11-1 to TRBJ2-1; 15 nucleotides match TRBD2. The germline V gene has CDR1 SGHAT and CDR2 FQDESV (reference sequence). J was trimmed by 0 bases and V by 5 bases; bases with no gene match: 8. CDR3 length equals 19 residues. CDR3 bases: TGTGCCAGCAGCCCCCTTTGGGGACTAGCGGGGGGCTCCTACAATGAGCAGTTCTTC. Encoded protein: CASSPLWGLAGGSYNEQFF.

This clonotype was detected many times. V gene TRBV3-1 combines with J gene TRBJ2-7; TRBD2 might be the D (5 bases). V lost 0 bases, J lost 7 bases, and 7 bases lay in between. CDR3 length equals 12 residues. CDR1 is LGHDT and CDR2 is YNNKEL in the germline V gene (reference sequence). The CDR3 DNA follows: TGTGCCAGCAGCCAAGATAGAGGGGAGCAGTACTTC. Protein product: CASSQDRGEQYF.

Ten or more counts support this clonotype. The chain combines TRBV6-1 with TRBJ1-4; 7 positions agree with TRBD1. The length of the CDR3 is 16 residues. Germline trimming cut 6 bases from V and 4 bases from J; bases unmatched to any gene: 11. Germline V lookup: CDR1 MNHNS, CDR2 SASEGT. CDR3 sequence reads: CASSLPSTGINEKLFF. Written as DNA, the CDR3 is TGTGCCAGCAGCCTCCCATCGACAGGGATTAATGAAAAACTGTTTTTT.

Only one count was recorded for this clonotype. The CDR3 loop reads CATSDLVGPDNEQFF. The CDR3 DNA reads as TGTGCCACCAGTGATTTAGTAGGACCAGACAATGAGCAGTTCTTC. The V call is TRBV24-1, the J call TRBJ2-1; D remains ambiguous. CDR1 and CDR2 from the germline V gene are KGHDR and SFDVKD. The CDR3 is 15 residues long. Trimming took 1 base from V and 5 from J, leaving 11 bases between them.

The chain combines TRBV5-1 with TRBJ2-1, with D uncertain. The CDR3 loop spans 15 amino acids. Germline assignment: CDR1 SGHRS and CDR2 YFSETQ. Trimming stripped 4 bases from V and 6 bases from J, with 17 bases between. Written as DNA, the CDR3 is TGCGCCAGCAGCGCAAGTAACCCCTCAGGCAATGAGCAGTTCTTC. This sequence encodes CASSASNPSGNEQFF.